The 3 T cell receptor beta chains given below trace back to one sample, sequenced in a study of beta chain features in type 1 diabetes. The sequenced template was cDNA made from the entire isolated RNA. Assay used: immunoSEQ multiplex PCR; TCRdb lists only in-frame clones, some missing. This sample carries under 350,000 clones, 8% of them seen once, and the ten largest clones take 1%. Sequencing input: central memory CD4+ T cells from blood. These receptors came from a woman younger than 35 in good health.

V usage is TRBV28 and J usage is TRBJ2-7, with no clear D. Germline V gene lookup returns CDR1 MDHEN and CDR2 SYDVKM. CDR3 length: 14 residues. With 7 bases removed from V and 1 base from J, the gap between germline ends came to 14 bases. CDR3 DNA: TGTGCCAGCACCGAAGCTGGGGTTTCCTACGAGCAGTACGTC. Translated: CASTEAGVSYEQYV.

This clone was detected only a few times. The germline gene is not matched at one end of the junction; a read error may be the cause. The V and J genes are TRBV7-7 and TRBJ2-1, with 7 bases matching TRBD2. CDR3 size: 14 residues. CDR1 and CDR2 (germline): SSHAT, FNYEAQ (reference sequence). DNA for the CDR3: TGTGCTAGCAGCTTAGGGAGGGAGGGGCGTGAGCAGTTCTTC. It yields the protein CASSLGREGREQFF.

In its sample, this clone was seen a few times. The CDR3 coding sequence is TGTGCCAGCAGCTTCGACAGGGCGCCCCATCAGCCCCAGCATTTT. This sequence encodes CASSFDRAPHQPQHF. This sequence joins TRBV5-8 and TRBJ1-5; 7 bases fit TRBD1. The CDR3 is made up of 15 amino acids. V was clipped by 2 bases and J by 5 bases; unmatched bases: 7. Germline-derived CDR1 and CDR2 are SGHTS and YDEGEE.